Shown below are 8 T cell receptor beta chains from a single sample sequenced in a study of identical twins. TCRdb ran MiXCR on the 5' RACE reads and lists one entry per CDR3 protein. The profile shows nearly 900,000 distinct CDR3 sequences, around 12% of them singletons. A further study also used this sample, focusing on yellow fever vaccine responses in identical twins.

The sample consisted of PBMCs. These receptors all stem from a woman aged 18-29 years in good health.

This clonotype was picked up a small number of times. This rearrangement joins TRBV24-1 to TRBJ2-3; the D is unclear. The germline gives CDR1 KGHDR, CDR2 SFDVKD. This CDR3 comprises 15 residues. Trimming took off 0 bases at V and 5 bases at J, with 11 bases between the two ends. The DNA for the CDR3 is TGTGCCACCAGTGATTTGTCCAGTGGGGAAGATACGCAGTATTTT. Protein: CATSDLSSGEDTQYF.

This clonotype showed up many times. The chain employs TRBV29-1 and TRBJ2-2; possibly TRBD1 for D (6 bases). The CDR3 loop spans 16 amino acids. V was cut by 4 bases and J by 0 bases, with 15 bases left in between. Germline CDR1 reads SQVTM; CDR2 reads ANQGSEA. The CDR3 loop is CSVVVDRKTNTGELFF. Written as DNA, the CDR3 is TGCAGCGTTGTAGTAGACAGGAAGACGAACACCGGGGAGCTGTTTTTT.

The CDR3 DNA is TGTGCCAGCAGTTTAGAAAGAGTTTTACTAGCGGGATGGACAGATACGCAGTATTTT. Residues: CASSLERVLLAGWTDTQYF. This chain connects TRBV12-3 or TRBV12-4 to TRBJ2-3, with 10 bases matching TRBD2. The CDR3 covers 19 residues. Trimming removed 1 base from V and 3 bases from J; junction bases left unmatched: 13.

The rearrangement links TRBV24-1 to TRBJ2-1; 10 positions match TRBD2. The CDR3 is made up of 15 amino acids. The trim removed 5 bases at V and 4 bases at J, leaving 4 bases unmatched. The germline CDR1 and CDR2 sequences are KGHDR and SFDVKD. The CDR3 nucleotides read TGTGCCACCAGTGTGAGTAGCGGGAGGTACAATGAGCAGTTCTTC. This translates into CATSVSSGRYNEQFF.

The chain employs TRBV20-1 and TRBJ2-3, with 13 bases fitting TRBD2. Germline lookup yields CDR1 DFQATT and CDR2 SNEGSKA (reference sequence). V shed 5 bases, J shed 6 bases, and the junction held 5 bases outside the gene matches. CDR3 length: 14 residues. CDR3 region: CSAGTSGALDTQYF. In nucleotides, the CDR3 is TGCAGTGCTGGGACTAGCGGGGCCTTGGATACGCAGTATTTT.

The chain joins TRBV5-5 to TRBJ1-5; D remains unclear. Trimming shortened V by 1 base and J by 1 base, and 9 bases separated the two germline ends. Germline CDR1 reads SGHKS; CDR2 reads YYEKEE (reference sequence). The CDR3 has 15 amino acids. CDR3 loop: CASSLLWQSNQPQHF. CDR3 DNA sequence: TGTGCCAGCAGCTTGTTGTGGCAGAGCAATCAGCCCCAGCATTTT.

This clonotype was detected a few times. J is TRBJ2-3 and V is TRBV24-1; TRBD1 aligns across 7 bases. The junction had 10 bases not matched to a gene; V was cut back by 4 bases and J by 10 bases. CDR3 length equals 14 residues. Germline-derived CDR1 and CDR2 are KGHDR and SFDVKD. CDR3 coding DNA: TGTGCCACCAGTGAAAGGACAGGCCCAATGGCGCAGTATTTT. Protein sequence: CATSERTGPMAQYF.

V is TRBV12-3 or TRBV12-4 and J is TRBJ2-5; 7 bases are a match to TRBD1. Germline trimming cut 6 bases from V and 2 bases from J; bases unmatched to any gene: 6. The CDR3 sequence is 14 residues long. The CDR3 region is CASSPTGWQETQYF. The CDR3 DNA reads TGTGCCAGCAGCCCGACAGGGTGGCAAGAGACCCAGTACTTC.